Reported below is one T cell receptor beta chain. Between the trimmed V and J ends, which lost 4 bases and 2 bases, there was a span of 16 bases. CDR3 size: 15 residues. Germline CDR1 is SGHRS and CDR2 is YFSETQ. The source of the sample is a study of blood T cell repertoires in COVID-19. Generated by immunoSEQ multiplex PCR, the TCRdb table keeps only in-frame clones and is missing some. Of about 73,000 clones listed, 90% are singletons. This clonotype was obtained from an elderly woman with active or convalescent COVID-19. The genes are TRBV5-1 and TRBJ2-7; D is possibly TRBD1 (6 bases). Sequencing was performed on peripheral blood. CDR3 protein: CASSAAPDRTYEQYF. The CDR3 region has the DNA TGCGCCAGCAGCGCCGCCCCAGACAGGACCTACGAGCAGTACTTC.